This record looks at one T cell receptor (beta chain) sequence and its context. These data are taken from a study of cytomegalovirus exposure and HLA in healthy donors. The PCR employed 60 Vbeta primers together with 13 Jbeta primers. Profiling relied on immunoSEQ multiplex PCR, and the TCRdb table lists in-frame clones only, not all of them. This sample yields some 120,000 clones, of which 80% are seen a single time; 1.2% belongs to the top ten. Germline V gene data show CDR1 as SEHNR and CDR2 as FQNEAQ (reference sequence). The V end was cut by 4 bases, the J end by 6 bases, with 19 bases between. This CDR3 contains 16 residues.

This clonotype originated in a female donor in good health and CMV-seronegative. This chain joins TRBV7-9 and TRBJ2-1, with a tentative D call TRBD2 (7 bases). Input material: PBMCs. CDR3 nucleotides: TGTGCCAGCAGCTCCAAGGGGACGGGGGGCATCAATGAGCAGTTCTTC. The encoded protein is CASSSKGTGGINEQFF.